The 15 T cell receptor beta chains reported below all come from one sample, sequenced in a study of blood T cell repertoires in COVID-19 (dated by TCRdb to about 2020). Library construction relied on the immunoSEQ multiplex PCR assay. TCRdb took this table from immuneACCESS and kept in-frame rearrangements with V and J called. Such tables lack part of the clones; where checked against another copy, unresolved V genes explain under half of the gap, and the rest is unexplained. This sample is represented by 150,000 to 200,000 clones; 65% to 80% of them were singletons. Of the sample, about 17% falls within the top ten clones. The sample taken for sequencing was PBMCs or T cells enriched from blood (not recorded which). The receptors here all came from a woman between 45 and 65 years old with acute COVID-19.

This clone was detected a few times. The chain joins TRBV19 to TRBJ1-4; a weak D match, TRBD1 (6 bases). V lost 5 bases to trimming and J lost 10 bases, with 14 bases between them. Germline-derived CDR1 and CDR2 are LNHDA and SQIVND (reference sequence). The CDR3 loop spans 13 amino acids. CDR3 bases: TGTGCCAGTAGTCCCGGGACAAGGGGAAAACTGTTTTTT. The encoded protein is CASSPGTRGKLFF.

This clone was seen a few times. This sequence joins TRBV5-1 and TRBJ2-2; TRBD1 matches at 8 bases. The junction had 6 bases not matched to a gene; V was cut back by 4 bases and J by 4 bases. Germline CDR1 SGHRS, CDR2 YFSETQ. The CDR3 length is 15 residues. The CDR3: CASSVGTGGTGELFF. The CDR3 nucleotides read TGCGCCAGCAGCGTCGGAACAGGGGGCACCGGGGAGCTGTTTTTT. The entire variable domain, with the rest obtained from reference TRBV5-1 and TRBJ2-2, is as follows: KAGVTQTPRYLIKTRGQQVTLSCSPISGHRSVSWYQQTPGQGLQFLFEYFSETQRNKGNFPGRFSGRQFSNSRSEMNVSTLELGDSALYLCASSVGTGGTGELFFGEGSRLTVL.

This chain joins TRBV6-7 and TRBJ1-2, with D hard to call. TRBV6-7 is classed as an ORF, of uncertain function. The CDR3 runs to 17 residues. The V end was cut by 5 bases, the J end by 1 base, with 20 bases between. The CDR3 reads CASSTPGGESFNYGYTF. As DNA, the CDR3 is TGTGCCAGCAGTACCCCCGGAGGAGAGAGTTTTAACTATGGCTACACCTTC.

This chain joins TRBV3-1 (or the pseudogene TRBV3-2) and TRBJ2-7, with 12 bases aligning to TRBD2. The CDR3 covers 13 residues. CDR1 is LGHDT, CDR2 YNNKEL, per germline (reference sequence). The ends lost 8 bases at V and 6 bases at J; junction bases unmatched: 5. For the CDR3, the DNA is TGTGCCAGCTCTAGCGGGGGGGCGTCCGAGCAGTACGTC. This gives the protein CASSSGGASEQYV.

CDR3 region: CASSTTTGSPGELFF. The CDR3 region has the DNA TGTGCCAGCAGCACAACAACAGGGTCCCCCGGGGAGCTGTTTTTT. The chain links TRBV5-6 to TRBJ2-2, with D possibly being TRBD1 (6 bases). The CDR3 is made up of 15 amino acids. Germline CDR1 SGHDT, CDR2 YYEEEE. Trimming cost V 4 bases and J 6 bases, with 16 bases left between them.

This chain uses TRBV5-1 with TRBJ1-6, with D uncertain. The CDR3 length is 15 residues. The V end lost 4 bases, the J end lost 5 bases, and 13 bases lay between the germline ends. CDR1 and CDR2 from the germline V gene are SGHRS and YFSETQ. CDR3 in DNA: TGCGCCAGCAGCCCACCCGGTCGGGATAATTCACCCCTCCACTTT. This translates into CASSPPGRDNSPLHF.

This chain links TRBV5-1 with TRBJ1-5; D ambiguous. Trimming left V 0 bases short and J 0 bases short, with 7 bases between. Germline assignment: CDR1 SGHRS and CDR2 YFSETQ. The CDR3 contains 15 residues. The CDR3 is CASSLGGNSNQPQHF. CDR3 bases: TGCGCCAGCAGCTTGGGAGGAAATAGCAATCAGCCCCAGCATTTT.

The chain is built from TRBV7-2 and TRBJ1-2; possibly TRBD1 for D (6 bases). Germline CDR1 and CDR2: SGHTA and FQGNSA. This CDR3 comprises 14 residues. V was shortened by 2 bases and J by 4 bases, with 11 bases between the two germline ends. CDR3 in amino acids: CASSLSQGIYGYTF. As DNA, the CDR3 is TGTGCCAGCAGCTTATCCCAGGGGATCTATGGCTACACCTTC.

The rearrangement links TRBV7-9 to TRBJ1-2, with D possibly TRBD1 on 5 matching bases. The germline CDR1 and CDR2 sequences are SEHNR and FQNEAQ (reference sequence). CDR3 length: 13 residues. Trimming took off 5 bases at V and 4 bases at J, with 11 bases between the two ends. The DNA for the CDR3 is TGTGCCAGCAGCCCTGGAGGGGCCTATGGCTACACCTTC. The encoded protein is CASSPGGAYGYTF.

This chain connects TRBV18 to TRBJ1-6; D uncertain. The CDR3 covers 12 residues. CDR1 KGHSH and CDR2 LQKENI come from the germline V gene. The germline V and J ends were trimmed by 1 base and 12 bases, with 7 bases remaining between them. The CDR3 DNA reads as TGTGCCAGCTCACCACAGAGCGTACCCCTCCACTTT. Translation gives CASSPQSVPLHF.

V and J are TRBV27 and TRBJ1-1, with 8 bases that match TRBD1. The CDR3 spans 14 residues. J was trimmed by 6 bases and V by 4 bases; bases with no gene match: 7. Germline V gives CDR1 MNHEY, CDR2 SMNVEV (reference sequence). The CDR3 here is CASSSDRASAEAFF. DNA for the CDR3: TGTGCCAGCAGTTCGGACAGGGCTAGCGCTGAAGCTTTCTTT.

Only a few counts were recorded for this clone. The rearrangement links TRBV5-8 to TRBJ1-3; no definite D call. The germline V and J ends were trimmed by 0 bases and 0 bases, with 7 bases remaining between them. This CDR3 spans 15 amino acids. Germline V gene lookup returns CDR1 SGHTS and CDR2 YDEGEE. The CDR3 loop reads CASSLGRISGNTIYF. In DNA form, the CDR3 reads TGTGCCAGCAGCTTGGGGCGGATCTCTGGAAACACCATATATTTT.

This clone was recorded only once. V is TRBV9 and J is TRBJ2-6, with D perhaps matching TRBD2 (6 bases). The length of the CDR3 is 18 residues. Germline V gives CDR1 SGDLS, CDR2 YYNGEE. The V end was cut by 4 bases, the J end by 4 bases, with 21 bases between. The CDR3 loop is CASSPSPRGKSGANVLTF. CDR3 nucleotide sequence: TGTGCCAGCAGCCCCTCCCCCCGGGGGAAATCCGGGGCCAACGTCCTGACTTTC.

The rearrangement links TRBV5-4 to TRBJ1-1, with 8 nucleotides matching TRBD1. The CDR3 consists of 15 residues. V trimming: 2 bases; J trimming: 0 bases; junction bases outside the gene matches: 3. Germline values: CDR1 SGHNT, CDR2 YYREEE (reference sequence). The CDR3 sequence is CASSFMTGVNTEAFF. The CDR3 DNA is TGTGCCAGCAGCTTCATGACAGGGGTGAACACTGAAGCTTTCTTT. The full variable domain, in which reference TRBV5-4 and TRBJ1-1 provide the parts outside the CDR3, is ETGVTQSPTHLIKTRGQQVTLRCSSQSGHNTVSWYQQALGQGPQFIFQYYREEENGRGNFPPRFSGLQFPNYSSELNVNALELDDSALYLCASSFMTGVNTEAFFGQGTRLTVV.

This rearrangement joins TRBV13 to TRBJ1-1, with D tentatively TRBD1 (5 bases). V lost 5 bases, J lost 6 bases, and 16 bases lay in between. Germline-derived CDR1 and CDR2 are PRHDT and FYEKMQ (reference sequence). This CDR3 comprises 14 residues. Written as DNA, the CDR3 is TGTGCCAGCAGCCCAAGGGACTCTGGGGCTGAAGCTTTCTTT. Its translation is CASSPRDSGAEAFF.